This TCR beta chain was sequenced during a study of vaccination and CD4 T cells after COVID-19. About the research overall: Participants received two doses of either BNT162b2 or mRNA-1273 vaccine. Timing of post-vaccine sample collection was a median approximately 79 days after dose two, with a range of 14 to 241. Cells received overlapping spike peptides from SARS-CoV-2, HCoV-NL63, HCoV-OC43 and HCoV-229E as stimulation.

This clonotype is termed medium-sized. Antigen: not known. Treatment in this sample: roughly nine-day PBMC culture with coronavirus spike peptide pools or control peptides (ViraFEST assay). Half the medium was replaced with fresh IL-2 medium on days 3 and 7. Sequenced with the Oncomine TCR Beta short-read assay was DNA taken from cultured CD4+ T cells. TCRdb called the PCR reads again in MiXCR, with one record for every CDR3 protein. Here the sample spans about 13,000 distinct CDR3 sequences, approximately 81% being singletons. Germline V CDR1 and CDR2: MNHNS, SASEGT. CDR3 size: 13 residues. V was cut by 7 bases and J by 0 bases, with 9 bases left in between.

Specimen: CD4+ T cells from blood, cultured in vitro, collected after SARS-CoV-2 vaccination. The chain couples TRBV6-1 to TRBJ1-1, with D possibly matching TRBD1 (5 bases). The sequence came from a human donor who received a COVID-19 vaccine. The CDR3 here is CASTRGVNTEAFF. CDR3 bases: TGTGCCAGCACGAGAGGGGTGAACACTGAAGCTTTCTTT.